The TCR beta chain described here comes from a study of graft-versus-host responses after intestinal transplantation. Details on this clone: No antigen is known for it.

Germline assignment: CDR1 LNHDA and CDR2 SQIVND (reference sequence). The V gene lost 3 bases and the J gene lost 3 bases, with 9 bases spanning the gap. The CDR3 totals 13 residues. TCRdb's table, derived via immunoSEQ multiplex PCR, lists solely in-frame clones and lacks some. The repertoire holds 80,000 to 100,000 clones, with 85% to 90% as singletons. The input for sequencing was unstimulated CD4+ T cells sorted from spleen or lymph node cells, taken before intestinal transplant. This receptor was taken from a human donor who received an intestinal transplant. The chain combines TRBV19 with TRBJ2-7, with D possibly matching TRBD1 (5 bases). CDR3 region: CASSMGRDYEQYF. The CDR3 bases are TGTGCCAGTAGTATGGGCAGGGACTACGAGCAGTACTTC.